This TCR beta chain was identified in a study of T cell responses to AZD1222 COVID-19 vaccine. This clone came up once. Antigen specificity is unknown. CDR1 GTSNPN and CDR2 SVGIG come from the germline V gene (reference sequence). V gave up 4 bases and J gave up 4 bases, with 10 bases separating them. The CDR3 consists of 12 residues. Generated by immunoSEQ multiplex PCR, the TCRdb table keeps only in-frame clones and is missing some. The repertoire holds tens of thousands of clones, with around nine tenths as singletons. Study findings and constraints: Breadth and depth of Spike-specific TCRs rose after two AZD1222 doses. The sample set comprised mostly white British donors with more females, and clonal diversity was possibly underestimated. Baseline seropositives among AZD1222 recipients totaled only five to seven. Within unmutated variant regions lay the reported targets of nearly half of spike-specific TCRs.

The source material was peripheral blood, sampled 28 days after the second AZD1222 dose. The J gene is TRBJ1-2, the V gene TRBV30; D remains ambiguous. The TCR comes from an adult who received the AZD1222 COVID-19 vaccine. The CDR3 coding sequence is TGTGCCTGGAAAGTCACCGGCTATGGCTACACCTTC. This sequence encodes CAWKVTGYGYTF.